This T cell receptor beta chain stems from a study of T cell responses to AZD1222 COVID-19 vaccine. Study-level findings and limits: Dominant at 160-218 and 743-854, vaccine-associated CD4 TCRs also spanned spike.

Clones were read by immunoSEQ multiplex PCR, and TCRdb kept only the in-frame ones, dropping some. Counted here are 110,000 or so clones, 70% to 90% occurring once; the ten biggest clones make up 17%. Trimming took 6 bases from V and 2 from J, leaving 17 bases between them. CDR3 length: 16 residues. Germline CDR1 and CDR2: MNHEY and SMNVEV (reference sequence). As regards this clone: Its specificity is not known.

The input for sequencing was peripheral blood, taken 28 days after the second AZD1222 dose. The rearrangement uses TRBV27 and TRBJ1-3; D gene unclear. The TCR comes from an adult who received the AZD1222 COVID-19 vaccine. The CDR3: CASRGLYGGTGNTIYF. Here the CDR3 DNA reads TGTGCCAGCAGGGGGTTGTATGGAGGAACTGGAAACACCATATATTTT.